The rows below give T cell receptor beta chains drawn from one sample of a study of T cell responses to AZD1222 COVID-19 vaccine. This table comes from immunoSEQ multiplex PCR, and its TCRdb copy is limited to in-frame clones, with some not included. The data contain around 100,000 clones, roughly 91% of them seen just once; the ten biggest clones take up less than 55%. The source was peripheral blood, collected on day 0 of AZD1222 vaccination. The source of these receptors is an adult in good health. Both conserved end residues are part of each CDR3. Each record gives: CDR3 protein, CDR3 DNA, V gene, clone size, J gene, D gene. D genes are given only for firm matches. Not all rows give a size; the values are once, few, many and, for expanded clones, a class.

CDR3aa: CASSPQDRFGYTF; CDR3nt: TGTGCCAGTAGTCCCCAAGACAGGTTTGGCTACACCTTC; v_gene: TRBV19; abundance: .; j_gene: TRBJ1-2; d_gene: .
CDR3aa: CATAVYEQYF; CDR3nt: TGCGCCACCGCTGTTTACGAGCAGTACTTC; v_gene: TRBV10-2; abundance: .; j_gene: TRBJ2-7; d_gene: .
CDR3aa: CASSPTQGNGNTIYF; CDR3nt: TGTGCCAGCAGCCCAACACAGGGAAACGGAAACACCATATATTTT; v_gene: TRBV3-1/TRBV3-2; abundance: .; j_gene: TRBJ1-3; d_gene: .
CDR3aa: CAWRPRGTEAFF; CDR3nt: TGTGCCTGGAGGCCACGGGGCACTGAAGCTTTCTTT; v_gene: TRBV30; abundance: once; j_gene: TRBJ1-1; d_gene: .
CDR3aa: CASSPRQIDGYTF; CDR3nt: TGTGCCAGCAGTCCCCGACAGATCGATGGCTACACCTTC; v_gene: TRBV12-3/TRBV12-4; abundance: .; j_gene: TRBJ1-2; d_gene: .
CDR3aa: CASSSGGVNQPQHF; CDR3nt: TGTGCCAGCAGTTCAGGGGGGGTAAATCAGCCCCAGCATTTT; v_gene: TRBV7-9; abundance: .; j_gene: TRBJ1-5; d_gene: TRBD1
CDR3aa: CASSLQTGDNSPLHF; CDR3nt: TGTGCCAGCAGCTTACAGACAGGGGATAATTCACCCCTCCACTTT; v_gene: TRBV7-6; abundance: .; j_gene: TRBJ1-6; d_gene: TRBD1
CDR3aa: CAISRGEGSEAFF; CDR3nt: TGTGCCATCAGCCGGGGGGAGGGTTCTGAAGCTTTCTTT; v_gene: TRBV10-3; abundance: .; j_gene: TRBJ1-1; d_gene: .
CDR3aa: CASSQEQGRVTGELFF; CDR3nt: TGTGCCAGCAGCCAAGAGCAGGGCCGGGTCACCGGGGAGCTGTTTTTT; v_gene: TRBV14; abundance: .; j_gene: TRBJ2-2; d_gene: .
CDR3aa: CASSPGQRYEQYF; CDR3nt: TGCGCCAGCAGCCCGGGACAGAGGTACGAGCAGTACTTC; v_gene: TRBV5-1; abundance: .; j_gene: TRBJ2-7; d_gene: TRBD1
CDR3aa: CAWGRNSGSVNEQFF; CDR3nt: TGTGCCTGGGGGAGGAATAGCGGGAGTGTAAATGAGCAGTTCTTC; v_gene: TRBV30; abundance: .; j_gene: TRBJ2-1; d_gene: TRBD2
CDR3aa: CASTTAHWGHYTGELFF; CDR3nt: TGTGCCAGCACCACCGCCCATTGGGGCCATTACACCGGGGAGCTGTTTTTT; v_gene: TRBV28; abundance: few; j_gene: TRBJ2-2; d_gene: .
CDR3aa: CASSRQLSSYNEQFF; CDR3nt: TGTGCCAGCAGCCGACAGTTAAGCTCCTACAATGAGCAGTTCTTC; v_gene: TRBV11-2; abundance: few; j_gene: TRBJ2-1; d_gene: .
CDR3aa: CASSLRGLPQHF; CDR3nt: TGTGCCAGCAGCTTGAGGGGACTGCCCCAGCATTTT; v_gene: TRBV5-6; abundance: .; j_gene: TRBJ1-5; d_gene: .
CDR3aa: CASSLALPDTEAFF; CDR3nt: TGTGCCAGCAGCTTAGCGCTTCCGGACACTGAAGCTTTCTTT; v_gene: TRBV7-2; abundance: .; j_gene: TRBJ1-1; d_gene: .
CDR3aa: CASSLDSGRWYEQYF; CDR3nt: TGTGCCAGCAGCTTAGATAGCGGGAGATGGTACGAGCAGTACTTC; v_gene: TRBV7-2; abundance: .; j_gene: TRBJ2-7; d_gene: TRBD2
CDR3aa: CASRSGTGGRDEQFF; CDR3nt: TGTGCCAGCAGATCCGGGACAGGGGGAAGGGATGAGCAGTTCTTC; v_gene: TRBV6-5; abundance: .; j_gene: TRBJ2-1; d_gene: TRBD1
CDR3aa: CSVNGLAGATFQETQYF; CDR3nt: TGCAGCGTCAATGGACTAGCGGGAGCTACCTTCCAAGAGACCCAGTACTTC; v_gene: TRBV29-1; abundance: .; j_gene: TRBJ2-5; d_gene: TRBD2
CDR3aa: CASSPSGGNQPQHF; CDR3nt: TGTGCCAGCTCACCCTCCGGGGGCAATCAGCCCCAGCATTTT; v_gene: TRBV18; abundance: .; j_gene: TRBJ1-5; d_gene: .
CDR3aa: CATSPRKGAYEQYF; CDR3nt: TGTGCCACCTCCCCGAGAAAGGGGGCCTACGAGCAGTACTTC; v_gene: TRBV27; abundance: .; j_gene: TRBJ2-7; d_gene: .
CDR3aa: CASSPQRQGKTEAFF; CDR3nt: TGTGCCAGCTCCCCTCAGAGACAGGGAAAGACTGAAGCTTTCTTT; v_gene: TRBV18; abundance: .; j_gene: TRBJ1-1; d_gene: TRBD1
CDR3aa: CASSLGGSTDTQYF; CDR3nt: TGCGCCAGCAGCTTGGGTGGAAGCACAGATACGCAGTATTTT; v_gene: TRBV5-1; abundance: .; j_gene: TRBJ2-3; d_gene: .
CDR3aa: CASSLDGQGAREAFF; CDR3nt: TGCGCCAGCAGCTTGGATGGACAGGGGGCCCGAGAAGCTTTCTTT; v_gene: TRBV5-1; abundance: .; j_gene: TRBJ1-1; d_gene: TRBD1
CDR3aa: CAIRAGTENTGELFF; CDR3nt: TGTGCCATCAGAGCCGGGACAGAAAACACCGGGGAGCTGTTTTTT; v_gene: TRBV10-3; abundance: .; j_gene: TRBJ2-2; d_gene: TRBD1
CDR3aa: CASSYVPSNEQYF; CDR3nt: TGTGCCAGCAGTTACGTCCCTAGTAACGAGCAGTACTTC; v_gene: TRBV6-6; abundance: few; j_gene: TRBJ2-7; d_gene: .
CDR3aa: CASSRYNEQFF; CDR3nt: TGTGCCAGCAGCCGATACAATGAGCAGTTCTTC; v_gene: TRBV27; abundance: .; j_gene: TRBJ2-1; d_gene: .
CDR3aa: CASSALAGGSYNEQFF; CDR3nt: TGTGCCAGCAGTGCCTTGGCGGGGGGCTCCTACAATGAGCAGTTCTTC; v_gene: TRBV28; abundance: .; j_gene: TRBJ2-1; d_gene: TRBD2
CDR3aa: CATRGGSYYTGELFF; CDR3nt: TGTGCCACCAGGGGGGGGAGCTACTACACCGGGGAGCTGTTTTTT; v_gene: TRBV28; abundance: .; j_gene: TRBJ2-2; d_gene: .
CDR3aa: CAISESIADPYEQYF; CDR3nt: TGTGCCATCAGTGAGTCAATAGCGGACCCCTACGAGCAGTACTTC; v_gene: TRBV10-3; abundance: .; j_gene: TRBJ2-7; d_gene: .
CDR3aa: CASSLGTSEILAYEQYF; CDR3nt: TGCGCCAGCAGCTTGGGGACTAGCGAGATATTAGCCTACGAGCAGTACTTC; v_gene: TRBV5-1; abundance: .; j_gene: TRBJ2-7; d_gene: TRBD2